This T cell receptor (beta chain) was recorded in a study of CD8 T cells in Susac syndrome. Overall study context: The sequenced Susac syndrome patients included five or six who had clinically active disease and about 8 who were in remission. When their blood was taken, the Susac syndrome patients had either not yet had any therapy, were taking corticosteroids, or were taking intravenous immunoglobulin alone.

Sequencing of TCR beta was performed on blood CD8+ and CD4+ T cells. Random hexamers served to reverse transcribe roughly 0.5 to 1 ug RNA. Amplification of TCR beta CDR3 across 54 Vbeta and 13 Jbeta was performed with immunoSEQ multiplex PCR. TCRdb analysed the immunoSEQ multiplex PCR reads with MiXCR anew, one entry per CDR3 protein. The sample lists under 300,000 distinct CDR3 sequences, 90% to 97% occurring once. This clonotype was seen a single time. Trimming shortened V by 3 bases and J by 0 bases, and 8 bases separated the two germline ends. This CDR3 is 14 amino acids long. The germline V gene encodes CDR1 MDHEN and CDR2 SYDVKM.

Sequenced: CD4+ T cells from PBMCs. The chain couples TRBV28 to TRBJ1-2; D gene unclear. This receptor was identified in a human donor with Susac syndrome. CDR3 sequence reads: CASSFSGTNYGYTF. DNA for the CDR3: TGTGCCAGCAGTTTCTCGGGCACTAACTATGGCTACACCTTC.